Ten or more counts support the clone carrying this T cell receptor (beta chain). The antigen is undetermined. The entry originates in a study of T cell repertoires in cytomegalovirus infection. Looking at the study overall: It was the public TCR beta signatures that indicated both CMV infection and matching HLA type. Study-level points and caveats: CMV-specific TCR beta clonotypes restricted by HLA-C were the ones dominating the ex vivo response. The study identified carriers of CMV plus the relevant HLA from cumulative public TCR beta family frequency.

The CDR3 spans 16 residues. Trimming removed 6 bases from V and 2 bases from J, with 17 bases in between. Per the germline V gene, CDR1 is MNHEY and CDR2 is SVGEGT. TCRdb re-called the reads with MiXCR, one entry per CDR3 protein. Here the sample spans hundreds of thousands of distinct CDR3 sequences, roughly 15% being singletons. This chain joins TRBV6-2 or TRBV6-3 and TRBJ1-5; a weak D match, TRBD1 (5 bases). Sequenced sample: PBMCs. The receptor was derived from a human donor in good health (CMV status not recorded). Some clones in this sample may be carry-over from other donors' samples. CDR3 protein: CASSWDGRIGNQPQHF. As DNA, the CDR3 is TGTGCCAGCAGCTGGGACGGACGAATTGGCAATCAGCCCCAGCATTTT.